These 16 T cell receptor beta chains were all obtained from the same sample, sequenced in a study of vaccination effects on CD4 cells after COVID-19 (dated by TCRdb to the early 2020s). The ViraFEST assay stimulated PBMC with viral peptide pools and then used TCR sequencing to identify antigen-specific CD4+ T cell clonotypes by expansion. After about 10 days of culture, CD4+ T cells were isolated with the EasySep CD4+ T cell isolation kit. Each participant got two doses of an mRNA SARS-CoV-2 vaccine, either BNT162b2 or mRNA-1273. The library was obtained by the immunoSEQ multiplex PCR assay. TCRdb took over this immuneACCESS table, retaining in-frame rearrangements with V and J assigned. Such tables are incomplete; in checked studies, under half of the missing clones stem from an unresolved V gene, and the remainder is unexplained. For this sample the table gives about 46,000 clones, of which around 80% were detected only once. Of the sample, about 16% is held by the ten largest clones.

These receptors have no known antigen. Source: CD4+ T cells from PBMCs cultured with HCoV-OC43 spike peptides, taken after COVID-19 vaccination. Sample cell subset or site, as interpreted from the label and publication: HCoV-OC43 spike overlapping peptide pool stimulation. The receptors come from a human donor who received a COVID-19 vaccine.

The chain uses TRBV20-1 and TRBJ2-3; D gene ambiguous. The CDR3 runs to 11 residues. With 5 bases removed from V and 2 bases from J, the gap between germline ends came to 5 bases. Germline V lookup: CDR1 DFQATT, CDR2 SNEGSKA (reference sequence). The CDR3 loop is CSAHFTDTQYF. As DNA, the CDR3 is TGCAGTGCTCACTTCACAGATACGCAGTATTTT.

This chain uses TRBV13 with TRBJ2-7; D is unclear. Germline lookup yields CDR1 PRHDT and CDR2 FYEKMQ (reference sequence). Trimming shortened V by 3 bases and J by 3 bases, and 9 bases separated the two germline ends. This CDR3 has 13 residues. CDR3 protein: CASSFTLGYEQYF. Written as DNA, the CDR3 is TGTGCCAGCAGCTTCACCCTGGGCTACGAGCAGTACTTC.

The J gene is TRBJ2-1, the V gene TRBV10-3; D ambiguous. CDR3 size: 14 residues. The germline gives CDR1 ENHRY, CDR2 SYGVKD. V dropped 3 bases and J dropped 9 bases, with 15 bases sitting between them. The CDR3 reads CAISDNWAVGEQFF. The CDR3 DNA reads as TGTGCCATCAGTGATAATTGGGCAGTAGGTGAGCAGTTCTTC.

The chain has TRBV11-2 and TRBJ2-7; TRBD1 agrees at 7 bases. The CDR3 contains 14 residues. Germline-derived CDR1 and CDR2 are SGHAT and FQNNGV. V trimming: 9 bases; J trimming: 4 bases; junction bases outside the gene matches: 12. CDR3 nucleotide sequence: TGTGCCAGTAACCGACAGGGTTTAGGGTACGAGCAGTACTTC. Translated: CASNRQGLGYEQYF.

This chain links TRBV6-1 with TRBJ1-6; TRBD1 aligns across 10 bases. The length of the CDR3 is 16 residues. The germline V gene has CDR1 MNHNS and CDR2 SASEGT. V was pared by 2 bases and J by 8 bases, with 6 bases of the junction left unmatched. CDR3 in amino acids: CASSEQPGQGYSPLHF. The DNA of the CDR3 is TGTGCCAGCAGTGAACAGCCGGGACAGGGGTATTCACCCCTCCACTTT.

The CDR3 coding sequence is TGTGCCAGTACCGGGACAGGGGACGAGCAGTACTTC. Translation gives CASTGTGDEQYF. This sequence joins TRBV12-3 or TRBV12-4 and TRBJ2-7; 10 bases are a match to TRBD1. The CDR3 runs to 12 residues. V was pared by 9 bases and J by 5 bases, with 4 bases of the junction left unmatched.

V is TRBV19 and J is TRBJ2-4; D uncertain. V lost 1 base and J 1 base, leaving 14 bases between the germline ends. This CDR3 is built from 17 residues. Germline V gives CDR1 LNHDA, CDR2 SQIVND (reference sequence). CDR3: CASSIARTQAAKNIQYF. In nucleotides, the CDR3 is TGTGCCAGTAGTATAGCTAGGACCCAGGCGGCCAAAAACATTCAGTACTTC. The full variable domain, with the rest looked up from reference TRBV19 and TRBJ2-4, is DGGITQSPKYLFRKEGQNVTLSCEQNLNHDAMYWYRQDPGQGLRLIYYSQIVNDFQKGDIAEGYSVSREKKESFPLTVTSAQKNPTAFYLCASSIARTQAAKNIQYFGAGTRLSVL.

The chain couples TRBV5-1 to TRBJ2-2; TRBD2 matches at 12 bases. Germline V CDR1 and CDR2: SGHRS, YFSETQ. Trimming cost V 5 bases and J 6 bases; bases outside gene matches: 2. The CDR3 is 14 amino acids. Written as DNA, the CDR3 is TGCGCCAGCAGGACTAGCGGGAGTGCCGGGGAGCTGTTTTTT. Translating gives CASRTSGSAGELFF.

This chain joins TRBV5-1 and TRBJ1-1; 7 nucleotides line up with TRBD1. Germline assignment: CDR1 SGHRS and CDR2 YFSETQ. The ends lost 4 bases at V and 2 bases at J; junction bases unmatched: 8. There are 15 residues in the CDR3. The CDR3 loop is CASSPYRGGNTEAFF. The CDR3 bases are TGCGCCAGCAGCCCCTACAGGGGAGGTAACACTGAAGCTTTCTTT.

The chain recombines TRBV6-5 with TRBJ1-2; D gene ambiguous. Per germline, CDR1 MNHEY and CDR2 SVGAGI. V gave up 6 bases and J gave up 2 bases, with 13 bases separating them. The CDR3 totals 14 residues. CDR3 protein: CASSPPPPNYGYTF. Here the CDR3 DNA reads TGTGCCAGCAGCCCCCCGCCGCCAAACTATGGCTACACCTTC.

This clone occurred once. This chain uses TRBV19 with TRBJ1-1; weak D call: TRBD1 (5 bases). Trimming left V 2 bases short and J 0 bases short, with 7 bases between. The CDR3 is made up of 14 amino acids. Germline V gene lookup returns CDR1 LNHDA and CDR2 SQIVND (reference sequence). CDR3 sequence: CASSIWGMNTEAFF. The CDR3 bases are TGTGCCAGTAGTATATGGGGGATGAACACTGAAGCTTTCTTT.

V and J are TRBV11-2 and TRBJ2-2, with TRBD1 matching over 7 bases. The V segment lost 5 bases and the J segment 2 bases; nucleotides outside the gene matches: 8. The germline V gene has CDR1 SGHAT and CDR2 FQNNGV. The CDR3 length is 16 residues. The CDR3 sequence is CASSPPTGRNTGELFF. The CDR3 nucleotides are TGTGCCAGCAGCCCGCCGACAGGGCGTAACACCGGGGAGCTGTTTTTT. Full variable domain (remainder filled in from reference TRBV11-2 and TRBJ2-2): EAGVAQSPRYKIIEKRQSVAFWCNPISGHATLYWYQQILGQGPKLLIQFQNNGVVDDSQLPKDRFSAERLKGVDSTLKIQPAKLEDSAVYLCASSPPTGRNTGELFFGEGSRLTVL.

This clone has only a few counts. The chain joins TRBV25-1 to TRBJ2-7, with D possibly called TRBD1 or TRBD2 (6 bases each). This CDR3 comprises 13 residues. In germline, CDR1 is MGHDK, CDR2 SYGVNS. Trimming took 6 bases from V and 6 from J, leaving 15 bases between them. CDR3 nucleotide sequence: TGTGCCAGCAGCACGGGGGCGGTTCGCGAGCAGTACTTC. Translating gives CASSTGAVREQYF.

The chain joins TRBV19 to TRBJ2-2; tentatively, D is TRBD2 (5 bases). V dropped 7 bases and J dropped 6 bases, with 9 bases sitting between them. Germline CDR1 reads LNHDA; CDR2 reads SQIVND (reference sequence). CDR3 length: 12 residues. DNA of the CDR3: TGTGCCAGTAAGGAGGTGGCCGGGGAGCTGTTTTTT. Amino acids: CASKEVAGELFF.

The genes are TRBV5-1 and TRBJ2-7; 9 positions match TRBD1. V lost 0 bases and J lost 3; bases outside the gene matches: 4. In germline, CDR1 is SGHRS, CDR2 YFSETQ. This CDR3 has 15 residues. The CDR3 DNA is TGCGCCAGCAGCTTGGGGGACAGGGCTAACTACGAGCAGTACTTC. Its protein product is CASSLGDRANYEQYF.

The V gene is TRBV5-1, the J gene TRBJ1-3; 12 bases align to TRBD1. The CDR3 spans 19 residues. V was clipped by 1 base and J by 6 bases; unmatched bases: 14. Per germline, CDR1 SGHRS and CDR2 YFSETQ. The CDR3 is CASSLTTPGQGAHSNTIYF. Written as DNA, the CDR3 is TGCGCCAGCAGCTTGACCACGCCGGGACAGGGGGCGCATTCAAACACCATATATTTT. Complete variable domain (other parts from reference TRBV5-1 and TRBJ1-3): KAGVTQTPRYLIKTRGQQVTLSCSPISGHRSVSWYQQTPGQGLQFLFEYFSETQRNKGNFPGRFSGRQFSNSRSEMNVSTLELGDSALYLCASSLTTPGQGAHSNTIYFGEGSWLTVV.